The clone carrying this T cell receptor (beta chain) occurred a few times. The target antigen is unknown. This sample was taken from a study of CD8+ T cells in alopecia areata. Study context: Twice a day, 5 to 10 mg of oral tofacitinib was administered to treated patients. The study, taken as a whole, reports: Patients shared TCRs less clearly than mice did, possibly for HLA-related reasons. Lesional tissue from the scalp (especially in alopecia totalis/universalis) showed higher clonality than normal scalp.

cDNA reverse transcribed from extracted RNA served as the sequencing template. Produced via immunoSEQ multiplex PCR; TCRdb's table is partial and in-frame only. The sample carries more than 150,000 clones, around 55% recorded once. Starting from PBMCs, sorting isolated CD4+ and CD8+ T cells. This CDR3 is 14 amino acids long. Germline V gene lookup returns CDR1 SQVTM and CDR2 ANQGSEA. Deletions cut 3 bases from V and 2 bases from J, with 14 bases between. The receptor comes from a human donor with alopecia areata. The sample was CD8+ T cells sorted from blood, taken at week 0. The chain joins TRBV29-1 to TRBJ2-7, with D unresolved. The CDR3, as DNA: TGCAGCGTTGAGGTAGGGCAGGCTGCCTACGAGCAGTACTTC. This gives the protein CSVEVGQAAYEQYF.